Shown below are 23 T cell receptor beta chains from a single sample sequenced in a study of blood T cell repertoires in COVID-19. The data were produced by immunoSEQ multiplex PCR, yet TCRdb's version contains in-frame clones alone and is incomplete. The sample carries 90,000 to 100,000 clones, around 87% recorded once. Sequencing was done on a sample of peripheral blood. Receptors were obtained from a human donor in a cohort sampled during active COVID-19.

The rearrangement joins TRBV6-5 to TRBJ2-7; TRBD1 matches 9 bases. Trimming took 7 bases from V and 5 from J; bases not matched to a gene: 6. Germline lookup yields CDR1 MNHEY and CDR2 SVGAGI. The CDR3 is 13 residues long. The DNA for the CDR3 is TGTGCCAGCACGCACCGGGACAGGGACGAGCAGTACTTC. Its translation is CASTHRDRDEQYF.

This chain links TRBV21-1 with TRBJ2-7; the tabulated D call, TRBD1, remains unverified against the DNA. TRBV21-1 is flagged as a pseudogene. This CDR3 has 17 amino acids. CDR3 nucleotides: TGTGCCAGCAGCAAACAAAGCTGGGACAGGGAATTCTACGAGCAGTACTTC. This codes for CASSKQSWDREFYEQYF.

The chain carries TRBV6-5 and TRBJ1-6; 8 bases fit TRBD1. Germline assignment: CDR1 MNHEY and CDR2 SVGAGI. Germline trimming cut 0 bases from V and 9 bases from J; bases unmatched to any gene: 4. CDR3 size: 15 residues. The CDR3 DNA sequence: TGTGCCAGCAGTTACTCGAGGGACAGGAGTTCACCCCTCCACTTT. Its protein is CASSYSRDRSSPLHF.

This clone has more than one count but fewer than ten. The chain has TRBV12-3 or TRBV12-4 and TRBJ2-1; unclear D gene. The CDR3 totals 13 residues. V was clipped by 5 bases and J by 7 bases, with 12 bases between them. The CDR3 DNA is TGTGCCAGCAGTCCCAACCGGTGGAATGAGCAGTTCTTC. This translates into CASSPNRWNEQFF.

This rearrangement joins TRBV18 to TRBJ1-1, with 10 bases fitting TRBD1. Germline lookup yields CDR1 KGHSH and CDR2 LQKENI. The CDR3 contains 16 residues. V shed 2 bases and J 4 bases; nucleotides not matched to a gene: 7. The CDR3 loop is CASSPGTGQGSTEAFF. The CDR3 DNA sequence: TGTGCCAGCTCACCAGGAACGGGACAGGGGTCCACTGAAGCTTTCTTT.

Written as DNA, the CDR3 is TGTGCCAGCAGCCAACATCAGGGGGCCTACGAGCAGTACTTC. Protein product: CASSQHQGAYEQYF. This chain uses TRBV14 with TRBJ2-7, with 7 bases lining up with TRBD1. CDR3 length: 14 residues. Germline V gives CDR1 SGHDN, CDR2 FVKESK. J lost 2 bases, V lost 2 bases, and 3 bases had no gene match.

This clone was recorded only once. J is TRBJ2-7 and V is TRBV25-1; TRBD2 aligns across 7 bases. The germline gives CDR1 MGHDK, CDR2 SYGVNS. V shed 5 bases and J 3 bases; nucleotides not matched to a gene: 4. The CDR3 has 13 amino acids. The chain's CDR3 is CASSITGGYEQYF. The CDR3 DNA sequence: TGTGCCAGCAGTATCACGGGGGGCTACGAGCAGTACTTC.

The chain recombines TRBV25-1 with TRBJ2-3; TRBD2 aligns across 9 bases. J gave up 6 bases and V 2 bases, and 9 bases lay outside the gene matches. CDR1 and CDR2 from the germline V gene are MGHDK and SYGVNS. This CDR3 has 16 residues. The CDR3 protein is CASSEVSSGTRDTQYF. Written as DNA, the CDR3 is TGTGCCAGCAGTGAAGTTTCTAGCGGGACAAGGGATACGCAGTATTTT. Variable domain in full (rest from reference TRBV25-1 and TRBJ2-3): EADIYQTPRYLVIGTGKKITLECSQTMGHDKMYWYQQDPGMELHLIHYSYGVNSTEKGDLSSESTVSRIRTEHFPLTLESARPSHTSQYLCASSEVSSGTRDTQYFGPGTRLTVL.

The V gene is TRBV14, the J gene TRBJ1-1; D possibly corresponds to TRBD1 (6 bases). Germline V CDR1 and CDR2: SGHDN, FVKESK. The CDR3 loop spans 16 amino acids. With 3 bases removed from V and 1 base from J, the gap between germline ends came to 15 bases. The DNA of the CDR3 is TGTGCCAGCAGCCACCAAGGCAGGGGTAGGAACACTGAAGCTTTCTTT. Translating gives CASSHQGRGRNTEAFF.

This clone has more than one count but fewer than ten. V is TRBV20-1 and J is TRBJ1-2; 7 positions match TRBD1. CDR3 length equals 11 residues. The V and J ends lost 5 bases and 4 bases, in that order; junction bases with no gene match: 1. Germline V gene data show CDR1 as DFQATT and CDR2 as SNEGSKA (reference sequence). CDR3: CSARQGYGYTF. For the CDR3, the DNA is TGCAGTGCTCGACAGGGCTATGGCTACACCTTC.

The chain combines TRBV5-1 with TRBJ2-6, with D possibly TRBD1 on 5 matching bases. The germline gives CDR1 SGHRS, CDR2 YFSETQ. Trimming cost V 2 bases and J 1 base, with 10 bases left between them. This CDR3 comprises 16 residues. The chain's CDR3 is CASSFVPGSGANVLTF. The CDR3 DNA follows: TGCGCCAGCAGCTTCGTACCAGGGTCTGGGGCCAACGTCCTGACTTTC.

The rearrangement joins TRBV5-6 to TRBJ1-2; 7 bases match TRBD1. The CDR3 length is 12 residues. Germline trimming cut 2 bases from V and 8 bases from J; bases unmatched to any gene: 3. Germline CDR1 and CDR2: SGHDT and YYEEEE. The CDR3 bases are TGTGCCAGCAGCTTTCAGGGGGTCGGCTACACCTTC. Its translation is CASSFQGVGYTF.

This clone has just one count. The chain recombines TRBV5-4 with TRBJ2-2; 10 nucleotides line up with TRBD1. Germline V CDR1 and CDR2: SGHNT, YYREEE (reference sequence). CDR3 length: 16 residues. V was clipped by 4 bases and J by 8 bases; unmatched bases: 11. The CDR3 here is CASSGTGTGEGGELFF. The CDR3 bases are TGTGCCAGCAGCGGTACCGGGACAGGGGAGGGAGGGGAGCTGTTTTTT.

This clone was observed once. DNA of the CDR3: TGTGCCAGCAGTTTAAAGGGACAGGGGTTCACCGGGGAGCTGTTTTTT. Protein sequence: CASSLKGQGFTGELFF. The chain combines TRBV27 with TRBJ2-2, with 10 bases fitting TRBD1. This CDR3 region has 16 residues. V shed 2 bases and J 4 bases; nucleotides not matched to a gene: 4. Germline loops: CDR1 MNHEY, CDR2 SMNVEV (reference sequence).

V gene TRBV19 combines with J gene TRBJ1-5, with unresolved D. CDR1 and CDR2 from the germline V gene are LNHDA and SQIVND (reference sequence). Trimming removed 3 bases at V and 7 bases at J, with 10 bases between. CDR3 size: 13 residues. CDR3: CASSIKVGQPQHF. CDR3 in DNA: TGTGCCAGTAGTATTAAGGTCGGGCAGCCCCAGCATTTT. Complete variable domain (other parts from reference TRBV19 and TRBJ1-5): DGGITQSPKYLFRKEGQNVTLSCEQNLNHDAMYWYRQDPGQGLRLIYYSQIVNDFQKGDIAEGYSVSREKKESFPLTVTSAQKNPTAFYLCASSIKVGQPQHFGDGTRLSIL.

Concerning this clone: At one boundary the junction diverges from the germline segment, which might be a read error. Additional DNA sequences in this sample encode the identical CDR3. The genes are TRBV6-5 and TRBJ2-2, with 7 positions matching TRBD2. The length of the CDR3 is 15 residues. Germline V gives CDR1 MNHEY, CDR2 SVGAGI. The CDR3 DNA sequence: TGTGCCAGCAGACCGGGACTATCGAACACCGGGGAACTGTTTTTT. The encoded protein is CASRPGLSNTGELFF.

V and J are TRBV30 and TRBJ1-1; TRBD1 matches 9 bases. Germline CDR1 and CDR2: GTSNPN and SVGIG (reference sequence). This CDR3 has 18 amino acids. V was clipped by 2 bases and J by 0 bases; unmatched bases: 13. As DNA, the CDR3 is TGTGCCTGGAGTCCCACGCTACGGACAGGGGTTATGAACACTGAAGCTTTCTTT. Translation gives CAWSPTLRTGVMNTEAFF.

The V call is TRBV2, the J call TRBJ2-7; no firm D call. V was shortened by 2 bases and J by 0 bases, with 8 bases between the two germline ends. The CDR3 is made up of 14 amino acids. Germline-derived CDR1 and CDR2 are SNHLY and FYNNEI. CDR3 amino acids: CASSERLASYEQYF. In nucleotides, the CDR3 is TGTGCCAGCAGTGAAAGGTTAGCCTCCTACGAGCAGTACTTC. Supplemented by reference TRBV2 and TRBJ2-7, the full variable domain reads EPEVTQTPSHQVTQMGQEVILRCVPISNHLYFYWYRQILGQKVEFLVSFYNNEISEKSEIFDDQFSVERPDGSNFTLKIRSTKLEDSAMYFCASSERLASYEQYFGPGTRLTVT.

The chain links TRBV7-8 to TRBJ2-5, with 12 bases fitting TRBD2. Germline values: CDR1 SGHVS, CDR2 FQNEAQ. The CDR3 loop spans 15 amino acids. The junction had 6 bases not matched to a gene; V was cut back by 6 bases and J by 4 bases. As DNA, the CDR3 is TGTGCCAGCAGATCTAGCGGGAGGGCCGCAGAGACCCAGTACTTC. It yields the protein CASRSSGRAAETQYF.

The chain recombines TRBV28 with TRBJ2-5; 9 bases are a match to TRBD2. V trimming: 3 bases; J trimming: 7 bases; junction bases outside the gene matches: 18. This CDR3 is built from 18 residues. CDR1 is MDHEN, CDR2 SYDVKM, per germline. The CDR3, as DNA: TGTGCCAGCAGTTTCGGGGCCCGGGGGGCTAGCGGGATCGGGACCCAGTACTTC. Protein sequence: CASSFGARGASGIGTQYF.

The chain is built from TRBV19 and TRBJ2-1; 9 bases are a match to TRBD1. J was trimmed by 9 bases and V by 7 bases; bases with no gene match: 13. CDR3 length equals 15 residues. Looked up from germline, CDR1 is LNHDA and CDR2 is SQIVND (reference sequence). CDR3 amino acids: CASKEGQGLPFEQFF. DNA of the CDR3: TGTGCCAGTAAGGAGGGACAGGGCCTCCCTTTTGAGCAGTTCTTC.

This chain uses TRBV5-4 with TRBJ1-1; the D gene is possibly TRBD1 (5 bases). Trimming removed 3 bases from V and 4 bases from J, with 10 bases in between. The CDR3 spans 13 residues. CDR1 SGHNT and CDR2 YYREEE come from the germline V gene (reference sequence). CDR3 protein: CASSYTGFTEAFF. The CDR3 nucleotides are TGTGCCAGCAGCTACACAGGTTTCACTGAAGCTTTCTTT.

The gene calls are TRBV5-4 and TRBJ2-1, with 7 positions matching TRBD2. V was pared by 0 bases and J by 3 bases, with 3 bases of the junction left unmatched. Germline V gives CDR1 SGHNT, CDR2 YYREEE (reference sequence). The CDR3 sequence is 15 residues long. CDR3 in amino acids: CASSLGGGSYNEQFF. CDR3 nucleotide sequence: TGTGCCAGCAGCTTGGGTGGCGGGAGCTACAATGAGCAGTTCTTC.